This T cell receptor (beta chain) was captured in a study of vaccination and CD4 T cells after COVID-19. CDR1 is SGHRS, CDR2 YFSETQ, per germline. V shed 4 bases and J 1 base; nucleotides not matched to a gene: 12. The CDR3 consists of 17 residues. About this clonotype itself: Its target is unknown.

The treatment was: roughly ten-day PBMC culture with coronavirus spike peptide pools or control peptides (ViraFEST assay). Cultures of PBMCs, over 1.5 million per well, were set up with approximately 9.6 IU/ml IL-2 and 10 ug/ml peptide pools. The study sequenced cultured CD4+ T cell DNA using the Oncomine TCR Beta short-read assay. TCRdb processed the PCR reads anew with MiXCR; each CDR3 protein has one entry. Counted here are roughly 26,000 distinct CDR3 sequences, roughly 42% occurring once; the ten biggest clones make up roughly a tenth. The clonotype was recovered from a human donor who had recovered from COVID-19. The sequenced sample was CD4+ T cells from blood, cultured in vitro. This chain joins TRBV5-1 and TRBJ1-1, with TRBD1 matching over 8 bases. The CDR3 region is CASSTSGGGKWNTEAFF. CDR3 coding DNA: TGCGCCAGCAGCACGTCAGGGGGCGGAAAGTGGAACACTGAAGCTTTCTTT.